This TCR beta chain comes out of a study of T cell responses to AZD1222 COVID-19 vaccine. Notes on the study in general: Receipt of two AZD1222 doses was followed by a rise in Spike-specific TCR breadth and depth. Reportedly, nearly half the spike-specific TCRs target unmutated variant regions. After the peak T cell response, and only then, were repertoires sampled. Donors in the cohort were predominantly white British and more often female, and clonal diversity was possibly underestimated.

The method was immunoSEQ multiplex PCR; TCRdb's version includes in-frame clones alone and lacks a portion of them. The sample has around 54,000 clones; 65% to 90% are singletons. For this clone: No antigen is known for it.

The CDR3 has 13 amino acids. Unmatched junction bases numbered 7, after V lost 4 bases and J lost 7 bases. Per germline, CDR1 SGHNT and CDR2 YYREEE (reference sequence). The chain employs TRBV5-4 and TRBJ2-7, with TRBD1 matching over 8 bases. The source material was peripheral blood, sampled 28 days after the second AZD1222 dose. The sequence was collected from an adult who received the AZD1222 COVID-19 vaccine. The CDR3 loop is CASSAGQEGEQYF. CDR3 DNA sequence: TGTGCCAGCAGCGCGGGACAGGAAGGAGAGCAGTACTTC.